This T cell receptor beta chain was captured by sequencing in a study of cytomegalovirus exposure and HLA in healthy donors. Regarding the study as a whole: Available immune exposure information covered CMV serostatus only. Most likely, a cluster of highly shared sequence variants arose as a sequencing artifact. TCR beta V- and J-gene trimming, according to a later analysis, was linked to a missense DCLRE1C variant. Overall, about 160 TCR beta chains were annotated as cytomegalovirus-associated.

Germline CDR1 reads GTSNPN; CDR2 reads SVGIG (reference sequence). This CDR3 region has 15 residues. This clone was picked up one time. Its antigen is still unknown. A multiplex PCR was run with 60 Vbeta primers and 13 Jbeta primers. Here immunoSEQ multiplex PCR was the method, and the copy in TCRdb shows in-frame clones only, minus some. The sample records fewer than 250,000 clones, around 83% being singletons. Sequencing was performed on PBMCs. The chain is built from TRBV30 and TRBJ2-5; 8 bases agree with TRBD1. Near its end, the DNA agrees better with TRBJ2-7, so the J call may be wrong. This TCR came from a woman between 50 and 59 years old in good health and CMV-seropositive. The CDR3 sequence: CAWSVSRGLYREQYF. The CDR3 DNA follows: TGTGCCTGGAGTGTAAGCAGGGGGCTGTACCGCGAGCAGTACTTC.